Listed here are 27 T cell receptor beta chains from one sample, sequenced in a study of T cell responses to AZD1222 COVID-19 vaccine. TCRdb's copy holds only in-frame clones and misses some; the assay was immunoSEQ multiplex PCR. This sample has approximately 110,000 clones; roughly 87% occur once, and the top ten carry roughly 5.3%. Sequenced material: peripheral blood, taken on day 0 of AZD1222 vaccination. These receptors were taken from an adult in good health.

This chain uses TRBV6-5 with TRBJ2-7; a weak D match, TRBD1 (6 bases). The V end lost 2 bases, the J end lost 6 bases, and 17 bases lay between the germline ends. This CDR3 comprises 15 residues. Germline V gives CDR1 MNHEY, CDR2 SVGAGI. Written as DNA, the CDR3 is TGTGCCAGCAGTTACCTGGACAGAAAGTACGGCGAGCAGTACTTC. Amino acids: CASSYLDRKYGEQYF.

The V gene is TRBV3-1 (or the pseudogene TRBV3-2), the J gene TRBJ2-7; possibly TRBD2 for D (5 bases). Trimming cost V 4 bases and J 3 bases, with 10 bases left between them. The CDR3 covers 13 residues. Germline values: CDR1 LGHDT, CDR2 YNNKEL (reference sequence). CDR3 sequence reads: CASSRTPVYEQYF. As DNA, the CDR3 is TGTGCCAGCAGCCGGACTCCGGTCTACGAGCAGTACTTC.

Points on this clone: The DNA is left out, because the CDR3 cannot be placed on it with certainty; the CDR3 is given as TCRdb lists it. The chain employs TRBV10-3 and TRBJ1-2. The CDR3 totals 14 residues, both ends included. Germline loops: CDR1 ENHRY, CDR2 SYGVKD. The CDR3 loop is CASTSGGLNYGYTF.

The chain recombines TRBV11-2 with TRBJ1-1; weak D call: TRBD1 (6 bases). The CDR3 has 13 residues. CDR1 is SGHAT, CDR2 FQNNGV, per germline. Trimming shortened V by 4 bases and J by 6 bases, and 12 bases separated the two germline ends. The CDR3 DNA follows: TGTGCCAGCAGCTCAGGACAGAGGGCTGAAGCTTTCTTT. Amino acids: CASSSGQRAEAFF.

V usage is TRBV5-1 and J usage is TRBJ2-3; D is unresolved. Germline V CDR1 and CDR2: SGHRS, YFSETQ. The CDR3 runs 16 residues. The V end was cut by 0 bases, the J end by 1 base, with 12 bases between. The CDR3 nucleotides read TGCGCCAGCAGCTTGGCCCTGGCGGTTGGCACAGATACGCAGTATTTT. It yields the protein CASSLALAVGTDTQYF.

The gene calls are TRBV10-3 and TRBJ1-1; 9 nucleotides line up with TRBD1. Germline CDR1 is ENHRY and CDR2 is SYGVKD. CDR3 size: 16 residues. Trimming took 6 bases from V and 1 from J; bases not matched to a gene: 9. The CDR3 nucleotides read TGTGCCATCAGGCCTGGACAGGGGAGGCGGAACACTGAAGCTTTCTTT. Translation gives CAIRPGQGRRNTEAFF.

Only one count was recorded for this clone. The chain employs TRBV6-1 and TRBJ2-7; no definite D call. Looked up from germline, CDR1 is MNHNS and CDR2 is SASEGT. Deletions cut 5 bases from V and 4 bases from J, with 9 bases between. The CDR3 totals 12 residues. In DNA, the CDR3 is TGTGCCAGCAGTAAGACCGCGTACGAGCAGTACTTC. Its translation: CASSKTAYEQYF.

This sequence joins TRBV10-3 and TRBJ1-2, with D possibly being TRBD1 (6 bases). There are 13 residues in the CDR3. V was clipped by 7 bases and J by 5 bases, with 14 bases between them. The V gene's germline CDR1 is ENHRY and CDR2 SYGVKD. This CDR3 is CAITEGGLYGYTF. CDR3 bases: TGTGCCATCACCGAGGGGGGGCTATATGGCTACACCTTC.

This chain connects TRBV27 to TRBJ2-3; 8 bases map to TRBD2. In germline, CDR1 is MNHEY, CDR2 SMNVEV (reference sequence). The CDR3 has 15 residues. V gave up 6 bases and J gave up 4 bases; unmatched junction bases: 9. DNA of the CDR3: TGTGCCAGCAGCGCTCCGGGAGGGGTGGCAGATACGCAGTATTTT. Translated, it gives CASSAPGGVADTQYF.

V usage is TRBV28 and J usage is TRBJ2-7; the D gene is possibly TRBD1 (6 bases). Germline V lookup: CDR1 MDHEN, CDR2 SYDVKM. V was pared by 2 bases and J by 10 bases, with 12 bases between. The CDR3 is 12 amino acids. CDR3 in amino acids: CASSLGRTVQYF. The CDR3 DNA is TGTGCCAGCAGTTTAGGAAGGACAGTACAGTACTTC.

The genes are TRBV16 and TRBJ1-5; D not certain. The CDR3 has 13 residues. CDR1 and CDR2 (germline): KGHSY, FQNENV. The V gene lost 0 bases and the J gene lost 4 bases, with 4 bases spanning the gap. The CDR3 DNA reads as TGTGCCAGCAGCCAATCGGGGAATCAGCCCCAGCATTTT. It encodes CASSQSGNQPQHF.

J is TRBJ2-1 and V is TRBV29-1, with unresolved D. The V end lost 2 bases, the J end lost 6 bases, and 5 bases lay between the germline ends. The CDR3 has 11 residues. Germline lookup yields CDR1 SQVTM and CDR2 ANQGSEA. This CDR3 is CSVERVNEQFF. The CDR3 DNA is TGCAGCGTTGAAAGGGTCAATGAGCAGTTCTTC.

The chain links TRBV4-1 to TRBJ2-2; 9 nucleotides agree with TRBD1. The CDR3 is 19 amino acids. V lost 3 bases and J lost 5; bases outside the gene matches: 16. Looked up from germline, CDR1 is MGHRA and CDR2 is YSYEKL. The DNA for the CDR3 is TGCGCCAGCAGCCATGGACCGGGACAGGGTAGTCGACGGACCGGGGAGCTGTTTTTT. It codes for CASSHGPGQGSRRTGELFF.

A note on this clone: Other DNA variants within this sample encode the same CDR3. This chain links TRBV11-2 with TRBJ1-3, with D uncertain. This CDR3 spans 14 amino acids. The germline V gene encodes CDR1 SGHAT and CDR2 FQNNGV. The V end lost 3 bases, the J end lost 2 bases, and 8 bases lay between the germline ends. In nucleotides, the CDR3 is TGTGCCAGCAGCTTGACCGGCGCTGGAAACACCATATATTTT. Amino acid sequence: CASSLTGAGNTIYF.

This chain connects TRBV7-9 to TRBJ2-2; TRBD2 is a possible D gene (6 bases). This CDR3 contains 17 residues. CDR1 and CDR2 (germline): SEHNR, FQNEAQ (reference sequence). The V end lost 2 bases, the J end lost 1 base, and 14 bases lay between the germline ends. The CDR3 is CASSLFAASENTGELFF. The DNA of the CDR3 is TGTGCCAGCAGCTTATTTGCTGCTAGCGAGAACACCGGGGAGCTGTTTTTT.

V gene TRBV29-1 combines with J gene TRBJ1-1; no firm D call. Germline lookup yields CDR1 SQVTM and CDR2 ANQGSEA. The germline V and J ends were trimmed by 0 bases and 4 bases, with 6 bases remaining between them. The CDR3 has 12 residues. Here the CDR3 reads CSVEEGRTEAFF. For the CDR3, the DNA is TGCAGCGTTGAAGAAGGGCGCACTGAAGCTTTCTTT.

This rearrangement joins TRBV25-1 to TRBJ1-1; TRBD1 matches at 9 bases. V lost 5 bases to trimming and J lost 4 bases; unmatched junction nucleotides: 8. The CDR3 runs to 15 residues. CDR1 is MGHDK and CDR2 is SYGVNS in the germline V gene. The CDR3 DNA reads TGTGCCAGCAGTCCATATACAGGGGGCTTCACTGAAGCTTTCTTT. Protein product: CASSPYTGGFTEAFF.

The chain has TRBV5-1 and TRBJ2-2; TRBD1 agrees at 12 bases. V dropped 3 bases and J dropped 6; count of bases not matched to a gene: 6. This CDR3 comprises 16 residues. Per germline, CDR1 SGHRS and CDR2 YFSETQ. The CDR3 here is CASSSLGTGGSGELFF. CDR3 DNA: TGCGCCAGCAGCTCGCTGGGGACAGGGGGCTCCGGGGAGCTGTTTTTT.

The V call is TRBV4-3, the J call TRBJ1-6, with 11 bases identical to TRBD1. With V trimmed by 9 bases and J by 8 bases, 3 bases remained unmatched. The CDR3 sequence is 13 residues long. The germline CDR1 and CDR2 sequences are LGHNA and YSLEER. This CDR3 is CASRGQGDSPLHF. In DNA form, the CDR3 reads TGCGCCAGTAGGGGACAGGGGGATTCACCCCTCCACTTT.

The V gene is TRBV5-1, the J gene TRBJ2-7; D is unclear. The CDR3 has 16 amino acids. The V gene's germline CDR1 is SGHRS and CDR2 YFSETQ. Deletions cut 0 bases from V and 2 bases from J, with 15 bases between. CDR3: CASSLVGDVNPYEQYF. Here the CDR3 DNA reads TGCGCCAGCAGCTTGGTTGGCGATGTCAACCCCTACGAGCAGTACTTC. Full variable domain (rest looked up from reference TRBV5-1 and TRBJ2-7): KAGVTQTPRYLIKTRGQQVTLSCSPISGHRSVSWYQQTPGQGLQFLFEYFSETQRNKGNFPGRFSGRQFSNSRSEMNVSTLELGDSALYLCASSLVGDVNPYEQYFGPGTRLTVT.

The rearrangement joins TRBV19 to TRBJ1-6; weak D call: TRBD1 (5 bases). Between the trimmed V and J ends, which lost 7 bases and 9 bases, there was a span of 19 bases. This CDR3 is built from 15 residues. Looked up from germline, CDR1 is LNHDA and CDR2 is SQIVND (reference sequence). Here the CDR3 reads CASTISQEQSSPLHF. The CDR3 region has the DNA TGTGCCAGTACCATTTCACAGGAGCAGAGTTCACCCCTCCACTTT. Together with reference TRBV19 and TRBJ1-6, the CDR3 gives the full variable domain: DGGITQSPKYLFRKEGQNVTLSCEQNLNHDAMYWYRQDPGQGLRLIYYSQIVNDFQKGDIAEGYSVSREKKESFPLTVTSAQKNPTAFYLCASTISQEQSSPLHFGNGTRLTVT.

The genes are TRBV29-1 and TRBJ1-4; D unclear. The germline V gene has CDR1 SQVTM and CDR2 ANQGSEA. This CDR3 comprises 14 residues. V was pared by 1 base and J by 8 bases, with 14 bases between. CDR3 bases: TGCAGCGTTGAAGTCCCAACCCGCGCAGAAAAACTGTTTTTT. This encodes CSVEVPTRAEKLFF.

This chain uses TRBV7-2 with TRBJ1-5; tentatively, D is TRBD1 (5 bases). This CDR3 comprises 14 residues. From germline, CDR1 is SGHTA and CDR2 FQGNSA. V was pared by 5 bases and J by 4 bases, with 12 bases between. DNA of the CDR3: TGTGCCAGCAGCATCGGGGGGGGGAATCAGCCCCAGCATTTT. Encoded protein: CASSIGGGNQPQHF.

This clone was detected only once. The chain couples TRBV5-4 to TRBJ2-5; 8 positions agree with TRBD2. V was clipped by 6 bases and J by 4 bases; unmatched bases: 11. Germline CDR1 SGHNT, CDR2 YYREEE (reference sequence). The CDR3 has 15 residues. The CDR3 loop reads CASTEVSGRAETQYF. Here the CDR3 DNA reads TGTGCCAGCACTGAAGTAAGCGGGAGAGCAGAGACCCAGTACTTC.

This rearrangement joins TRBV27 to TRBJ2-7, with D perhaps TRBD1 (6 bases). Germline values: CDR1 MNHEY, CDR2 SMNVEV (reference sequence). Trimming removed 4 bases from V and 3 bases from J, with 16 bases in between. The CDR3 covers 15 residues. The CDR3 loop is CASSSTRDKHYEQYF. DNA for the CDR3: TGTGCCAGCAGTTCGACCCGGGACAAGCACTACGAGCAGTACTTC.

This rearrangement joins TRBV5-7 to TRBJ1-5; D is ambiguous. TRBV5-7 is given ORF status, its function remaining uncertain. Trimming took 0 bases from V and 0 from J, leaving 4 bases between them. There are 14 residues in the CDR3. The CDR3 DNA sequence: TGTGCCAGCAGCTTGGATAATAGCAATCAGCCCCAGCATTTT. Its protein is CASSLDNSNQPQHF.

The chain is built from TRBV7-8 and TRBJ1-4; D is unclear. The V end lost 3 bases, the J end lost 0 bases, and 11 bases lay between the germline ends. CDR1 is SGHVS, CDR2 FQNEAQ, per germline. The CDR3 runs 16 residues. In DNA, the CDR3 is TGTGCCAGCAGCTTCGGGTATTTGGCAACTAATGAAAAACTGTTTTTT. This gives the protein CASSFGYLATNEKLFF.